A single sample is the source of the 19 T cell receptor beta chains below, sequenced in a study of identical twins. TCRdb itself ran the 5' RACE reads through MiXCR, one entry per CDR3 protein. The data show about 920,000 distinct CDR3 sequences, 12% seen once. The sample was also reused in another study, on yellow fever vaccine responses in identical twins.

Sequencing was performed on PBMCs. Receptor source: a young woman in good health.

This clonotype was counted ten times or more. This chain joins TRBV15 and TRBJ2-7, with 9 bases fitting TRBD1. This CDR3 comprises 15 residues. Germline lookup yields CDR1 LNHNV and CDR2 YYDKDF (reference sequence). The V and J ends lost 0 bases and 4 bases, in that order; junction bases with no gene match: 4. In nucleotides, the CDR3 is TGTGCCACCAGCAGAGACCCGGGACAGGGATACGAGCAGTACTTC. Encoded protein: CATSRDPGQGYEQYF.

This clonotype was counted a few times. The genes are TRBV11-2 and TRBJ2-3; D assignment may be TRBD1 or TRBD2 (6 bases each). This CDR3 spans 18 amino acids. Germline values: CDR1 SGHAT, CDR2 FQNNGV. Trimming cost V 0 bases and J 3 bases, with 19 bases left between them. Written as DNA, the CDR3 is TGTGCCAGCAGCTTAGATTTTTCAACGGGGGCCACAACAGATACGCAGTATTTT. Its translation is CASSLDFSTGATTDTQYF.

The chain's CDR3 is CSAGGSGQSYGYTF. The CDR3 nucleotides are TGCAGTGCAGGGGGATCAGGACAGTCCTATGGCTACACCTTC. The rearrangement uses TRBV20-1 and TRBJ1-2; D possibly corresponds to TRBD1 (6 bases). This CDR3 is 14 amino acids long. V lost 6 bases to trimming and J lost 4 bases, with 18 bases between them. Per the germline V gene, CDR1 is DFQATT and CDR2 is SNEGSKA (reference sequence).

The V call is TRBV12-3 or TRBV12-4, the J call TRBJ2-7; 9 bases map to TRBD1. J gave up 3 bases and V 8 bases, and 5 bases lay outside the gene matches. The CDR3 covers 13 residues. CDR3 coding DNA: TGTGCCAGCGTGGGGGACAGGGACTACGAGCAGTACTTC. As protein: CASVGDRDYEQYF.

This clonotype came up a few times. This chain links TRBV2 with TRBJ2-5; no clear D. The CDR3 spans 13 residues. Trimming removed 2 bases at V and 7 bases at J, with 11 bases between. Germline lookup yields CDR1 SNHLY and CDR2 FYNNEI. The CDR3 sequence: CASSEPLGVTQYF. The CDR3 DNA reads TGTGCCAGCAGTGAACCCTTAGGAGTGACCCAGTACTTC.

This clonotype has a handful of counts. V gene TRBV5-1 combines with J gene TRBJ1-2; 10 bases map to TRBD1. The CDR3 totals 15 residues. Germline lookup yields CDR1 SGHRS and CDR2 YFSETQ. Unmatched junction bases numbered 5, after V lost 3 bases and J lost 3 bases. The CDR3 reads CASSSGTGAYYGYTF. CDR3 sequence (DNA): TGCGCCAGCAGCTCTGGGACAGGGGCCTACTATGGCTACACCTTC.

The V and J genes are TRBV7-3 and TRBJ2-2; TRBD2 agrees at 10 bases. CDR3 length: 15 amino acids. V shed 8 bases and J 1 base; nucleotides not matched to a gene: 4. Germline-derived CDR1 and CDR2 are SGHTA and FQGTGA. In DNA, the CDR3 is TGTGCCAGCTCGGCTAGCGGGAGGAACACCGGGGAGCTGTTTTTT. It specifies CASSASGRNTGELFF.

This clonotype was observed a handful of times. This chain connects TRBV9 to TRBJ2-5; TRBD2 matches at 14 bases. V lost 3 bases to trimming and J lost 5 bases; unmatched junction nucleotides: 9. CDR1 is SGDLS and CDR2 is YYNGEE in the germline V gene. CDR3 length: 17 residues. CDR3 nucleotides: TGTGCCAGCAGCGAGAGGGGACTAGCGGGAGCTGTTGAGACCCAGTACTTC. Protein product: CASSERGLAGAVETQYF.

The gene calls are TRBV5-6 and TRBJ2-7, with D possibly TRBD2 on 5 matching bases. Germline V lookup: CDR1 SGHDT, CDR2 YYEEEE. This CDR3 contains 15 residues. V was shortened by 1 base and J by 5 bases, with 16 bases between the two germline ends. DNA for the CDR3: TGTGCCAGCAGCTTGCCCTCGGGAAGAAAGGACGAGCAGTACGTC. Protein product: CASSLPSGRKDEQYV.

The chain recombines TRBV20-1 with TRBJ2-3; D might be TRBD1 or TRBD2, each matching 5 bases. The germline V gene has CDR1 DFQATT and CDR2 SNEGSKA (reference sequence). The CDR3 totals 15 residues. The V gene lost 3 bases and the J gene lost 0 bases, with 13 bases spanning the gap. The CDR3 here is CSARGPGPSTDTQYF. The CDR3 DNA sequence: TGCAGTGCTAGGGGGCCGGGACCGAGCACAGATACGCAGTATTTT.

This clonotype was seen just once. The V and J genes are TRBV7-6 and TRBJ2-3, with TRBD1 identical over 7 bases. The CDR3 is 14 amino acids. The V and J ends lost 7 bases and 4 bases, in that order; junction bases with no gene match: 8. CDR1 and CDR2 from the germline V gene are SGHVS and FNYEAQ. This CDR3 reads CASTIGQVPDTQYF. The DNA of the CDR3 is TGTGCCAGCACCATAGGACAGGTGCCAGATACGCAGTATTTT.

This sequence joins TRBV14 and TRBJ2-1; 8 nucleotides align to TRBD2. CDR3 length equals 15 residues. Germline V lookup: CDR1 SGHDN, CDR2 FVKESK. The junction had 7 bases not matched to a gene; V was cut back by 3 bases and J by 6 bases. The CDR3 protein is CASSHLVAGSNEQFF. CDR3 nucleotide sequence: TGTGCCAGCAGCCATTTAGTAGCGGGGTCCAATGAGCAGTTCTTC.

This clonotype was found many times. The chain employs TRBV12-3 or TRBV12-4 and TRBJ1-1; a weak D match, TRBD1 (6 bases). The CDR3 has 14 residues. Trimming pared 3 bases from V and 7 bases from J, leaving 15 bases between. CDR3 region: CASSFRGGRLEAFF. In DNA, the CDR3 is TGTGCCAGCAGTTTTAGAGGGGGTCGTCTTGAAGCTTTCTTT.

This clonotype was seen many times. This sequence joins TRBV12-3 or TRBV12-4 and TRBJ2-1, with 12 positions matching TRBD2. The CDR3 length is 16 residues. The V gene end was trimmed by 5 bases and the J gene end by 4 bases; junction bases not matched to a gene: 6. This chain's CDR3 is CASSTFGTSGYNEQFF. CDR3 nucleotides: TGTGCCAGCAGTACATTCGGGACTAGCGGGTACAATGAGCAGTTCTTC.

CDR3 nucleotide sequence: TGTGCCAGCACACGGGAGGGGAATACCTACGAGCAGTACTTC. Protein: CASTREGNTYEQYF. The gene calls are TRBV2 and TRBJ2-7; 8 positions agree with TRBD2. The CDR3 length is 14 residues. Germline-derived CDR1 and CDR2 are SNHLY and FYNNEI. The V segment lost 7 bases and the J segment 2 bases; nucleotides outside the gene matches: 7. Using reference TRBV2 and TRBJ2-7 for the parts outside the CDR3, the full variable domain is EPEVTQTPSHQVTQMGQEVILRCVPISNHLYFYWYRQILGQKVEFLVSFYNNEISEKSEIFDDQFSVERPDGSNFTLKIRSTKLEDSAMYFCASTREGNTYEQYFGPGTRLTVT.

This chain joins TRBV3-1 and TRBJ2-1, with D possibly TRBD1 on 6 matching bases. The CDR3 covers 13 residues. Trimming left V 4 bases short and J 10 bases short, with 14 bases between. CDR1 LGHDT and CDR2 YNNKEL come from the germline V gene (reference sequence). In nucleotides, the CDR3 is TGTGCCAGCAGCCTAACTAACAGGGAAGAGCAGTTCTTC. Its translation is CASSLTNREEQFF.

This clonotype has more than one count but fewer than ten. The chain carries TRBV5-6 and TRBJ2-1; TRBD2 matches 13 bases. The V segment lost 4 bases and the J segment 6 bases; nucleotides outside the gene matches: 10. Germline-derived CDR1 and CDR2 are SGHDT and YYEEEE. This CDR3 is 17 amino acids long. In DNA form, the CDR3 reads TGTGCCAGCAGCCCATTCCTTACTAGCGGGAGGGCCAATGAGCAGTTCTTC. It codes for CASSPFLTSGRANEQFF.

There are a few counts of this clonotype. CDR3 sequence: CASRGRDRAYGYTF. As DNA, the CDR3 is TGTGCCAGCAGGGGCCGGGACAGGGCCTATGGCTACACCTTC. The V and J genes are TRBV12-3 or TRBV12-4 and TRBJ1-2; TRBD1 matches at 9 bases. The V segment lost 6 bases and the J segment 4 bases; nucleotides outside the gene matches: 6. The CDR3 extends over 14 amino acids.

This clonotype has a handful of counts. V usage is TRBV28 and J usage is TRBJ2-7; D is possibly TRBD1 or TRBD2 (6 bases each). The CDR3 consists of 17 residues. Trimming left V 5 bases short and J 2 bases short, with 22 bases between. The germline V gene has CDR1 MDHEN and CDR2 SYDVKM. DNA of the CDR3: TGTGCCAGCAGTCCTGGAGGGGGGAGACGGATAACCTACGAGCAGTACTTC. It yields the protein CASSPGGGRRITYEQYF.